This T cell receptor beta chain appears in the sequencing data of a study of blood T cell repertoires in COVID-19. The data were produced by immunoSEQ multiplex PCR, yet TCRdb's version contains in-frame clones alone and is incomplete. The sample holds around 40,000 clones, around 87% seen once. The CDR3 is 14 amino acids. The germline CDR1 and CDR2 sequences are SGHRS and YFSETQ. Between the trimmed V and J ends, which lost 6 bases and 1 base, there was a span of 13 bases. The receptor was isolated from a man aged 35 to 55 with COVID-19, enrolled during active disease. The rearrangement links TRBV5-1 to TRBJ1-1; no clear D gene. Sequenced input: peripheral blood. CDR3 bases: TGCGCCAGCAACCCCGGGAGCCAGAACACTGAAGCTTTCTTT. It translates to CASNPGSQNTEAFF.